The T cell receptor beta chain described here comes from a study of blood T cell repertoires in COVID-19. Sequencing was performed with immunoSEQ multiplex PCR; in TCRdb, only in-frame clones are kept and a portion is missing. There are 150,000 to 200,000 clones in the sample; more than 80% occur only once, and around 12% lies in the top ten. V lost 6 bases and J 3 bases, leaving 11 bases between the germline ends. Germline V gene data show CDR1 as MDHEN and CDR2 as SYDVKM. The CDR3 sequence is 13 residues long. The sequenced sample was PBMCs or T cells enriched from blood (not recorded which). The V and J genes are TRBV28 and TRBJ1-2; tentative D call: TRBD1 (5 bases). The sequence derives from a man over 45 who had recovered from COVID-19. The DNA of the CDR3 is TGTGCCAGCAGCCCAATAGGGGACTATGGCTACACCTTC. Residues: CASSPIGDYGYTF.